This entry lists 11 T cell receptor beta chains sequenced from one sample in a study of T cells after somatic rescue of genetic block. The assay was immunoSEQ multiplex PCR, and TCRdb's table has in-frame clones only and misses some. This table holds 70,000 to 85,000 clones, roughly 93% found once. Sample: peripheral blood mononuclear cells (PBMCs). The receptors shown here come from a man in his thirties or forties.

The chain has TRBV11-3 and TRBJ2-3; 7 bases fit TRBD2. The germline gives CDR1 SGHNT, CDR2 YENEEA. This CDR3 is built from 17 residues. J was trimmed by 3 bases and V by 1 base; bases with no gene match: 10. The CDR3: CASSLGWRESPTDTQYF. In nucleotides, the CDR3 is TGTGCCAGCAGCTTAGGCTGGCGGGAGAGCCCTACAGATACGCAGTATTTT.

The V gene is TRBV4-1, the J gene TRBJ2-7; 10 positions agree with TRBD2. The germline V gene has CDR1 MGHRA and CDR2 YSYEKL. Unmatched junction bases numbered 5, after V lost 3 bases and J lost 3 bases. This CDR3 comprises 15 residues. The DNA for the CDR3 is TGCGCCAGCAGCCAGGAGGGACTAGCGTTCTACGAGCAGTACTTC. Protein sequence: CASSQEGLAFYEQYF.

This clone came up a few times. The chain links TRBV5-1 to TRBJ2-7; TRBD1 agrees at 11 bases. The germline V gene encodes CDR1 SGHRS and CDR2 YFSETQ. J gave up 6 bases and V 4 bases, and 15 bases lay outside the gene matches. This CDR3 is 17 amino acids long. In DNA, the CDR3 is TGCGCCAGCAGCACAAACCCAACCGGGACAGGGGGTTTCGAGCAGTACTTC. Translated: CASSTNPTGTGGFEQYF.

This clone showed up just once. Other DNA sequences in the same sample also yield this CDR3. V is TRBV28 and J is TRBJ2-7; no firm D call. Germline V gene data show CDR1 as MDHEN and CDR2 as SYDVKM. V lost 2 bases to trimming and J lost 2 bases, with 7 bases between them. The CDR3 totals 13 residues. Written as DNA, the CDR3 is TGTGCCAGCAGTTTAGGGTCAACCTACGAGCAGTACTTC. Its protein product is CASSLGSTYEQYF. The full variable domain, with the rest looked up from reference TRBV28 and TRBJ2-7, is DVKVTQSSRYLVKRTGEKVFLECVQDMDHENMFWYRQDPGLGLRLIYFSYDVKMKEKGDIPEGYSVSREKKERFSLILESASTNQTSMYLCASSLGSTYEQYFGPGTRLTVT.

This chain joins TRBV6-6 and TRBJ2-3; 7 nucleotides match TRBD1. In germline, CDR1 is MNHNY, CDR2 SVGAGI (reference sequence). V dropped 7 bases and J dropped 5; count of bases not matched to a gene: 9. The CDR3 is 14 residues long. CDR3 region: CASKDRVGGDTQYF. For the CDR3, the DNA is TGTGCCAGCAAAGACAGGGTAGGGGGAGATACGCAGTATTTT.

V usage is TRBV23-1 and J usage is TRBJ2-7; no clear D gene. TRBV23-1 falls under the ORF class, with uncertain function. This CDR3 has 13 amino acids. V lost 3 bases, J lost 6 bases, and 12 bases lay in between. The CDR3 loop is CASSHPRKAEQYF. In DNA, the CDR3 is TGCGCCAGCAGTCATCCCCGAAAGGCCGAGCAGTACTTC.

The chain recombines TRBV2 with TRBJ1-5; no reliable D call. V lost 7 bases and J lost 0, with 16 bases in between. This CDR3 region has 16 residues. Germline lookup yields CDR1 SNHLY and CDR2 FYNNEI. Written as DNA, the CDR3 is TGTGCCAGCAACTCGGGCCAAGGGCGTAGCAATCAGCCCCAGCATTTT. Translation: CASNSGQGRSNQPQHF.

CDR3 sequence (DNA): TGTGCCAGCAGTCGAACGGGGGCCTTCACAGATACGCAGTATTTT. This encodes CASSRTGAFTDTQYF. The V call is TRBV6-1, the J call TRBJ2-3, with D possibly called TRBD1 or TRBD2 (6 bases each). The CDR3 length is 15 residues. Germline V gene data show CDR1 as MNHNS and CDR2 as SASEGT. The V and J ends lost 5 bases and 2 bases respectively, with 14 bases between them.

This rearrangement joins TRBV25-1 to TRBJ2-3; 9 bases fit TRBD2. The CDR3 has 15 amino acids. V shed 2 bases, J shed 4 bases, and the junction held 4 bases outside the gene matches. Looked up from germline, CDR1 is MGHDK and CDR2 is SYGVNS. CDR3 loop: CASSEAGGPPDTQYF. CDR3 bases: TGTGCCAGCAGTGAAGCGGGGGGGCCCCCAGATACGCAGTATTTT.

This rearrangement joins TRBV13 to TRBJ2-1; D possibly uses TRBD1 or TRBD2 (6 bases each). CDR1 PRHDT and CDR2 FYEKMQ come from the germline V gene (reference sequence). V shed 5 bases and J shed 3 bases, with 14 bases lying between them. This CDR3 spans 15 amino acids. As DNA, the CDR3 is TGTGCCAGCAGCCGAGGGGGGCGGGTCTACAATGAGCAGTTCTTC. Protein: CASSRGGRVYNEQFF.

This rearrangement joins TRBV5-1 to TRBJ1-2; 7 bases are a match to TRBD1. The length of the CDR3 is 13 residues. With 1 base clipped from V and 6 bases from J, the junction kept 3 bases outside the gene matches. The V gene's germline CDR1 is SGHRS and CDR2 YFSETQ. The CDR3 sequence: CASSLKGADGYTF. DNA for the CDR3: TGCGCCAGCAGCTTGAAGGGGGCCGATGGCTACACCTTC.